Each of the 29 T cell receptor beta chains below was sequenced from the same sample in a study of blood T cell repertoires in COVID-19. Sequencing was performed with immunoSEQ multiplex PCR; in TCRdb, only in-frame clones are kept and a portion is missing. Among 150,000 to 160,000 clones, roughly 80% were seen once, and the ten largest hold about 0.5%. The sequencing input was peripheral blood. All receptors derive from a man aged 55-75 years with acute or convalescent COVID-19.

V and J are TRBV2 and TRBJ1-1; no definite D call. The CDR3 loop spans 13 amino acids. Germline CDR1 SNHLY, CDR2 FYNNEI. The V end lost 8 bases, the J end lost 3 bases, and 13 bases lay between the germline ends. The CDR3 spells CASYPNYDTEAFF. CDR3 coding DNA: TGTGCCAGCTACCCTAATTACGACACTGAAGCTTTCTTT.

V and J are TRBV5-8 and TRBJ1-3; D is unclear. CDR3 length: 17 amino acids. Trimming pared 0 bases from V and 0 bases from J, leaving 13 bases between. Looked up from germline, CDR1 is SGHTS and CDR2 is YDEGEE. CDR3 coding DNA: TGTGCCAGCAGCTTGGTTACCTCAGGTGGCTCTGGAAACACCATATATTTT. Translation gives CASSLVTSGGSGNTIYF.

The chain employs TRBV2 and TRBJ2-7, with 9 nucleotides matching TRBD1. V lost 3 bases, J lost 3 bases, and 6 bases stayed unmatched. The CDR3 contains 15 residues. CDR1 is SNHLY and CDR2 is FYNNEI in the germline V gene. The CDR3 nucleotides are TGTGCCAGCAGTGAGGGGACAGGGATTAACTACGAGCAGTACTTC. It yields the protein CASSEGTGINYEQYF.

The chain employs TRBV5-4 and TRBJ1-2, with D unclear. The CDR3 has 12 residues. With 4 bases removed from V and 7 bases from J, the gap between germline ends came to 11 bases. Germline V gene sequence: CDR1 SGHNT, CDR2 YYREEE (reference sequence). The CDR3 DNA reads TGTGCCAGCAGCCGCGATGCGCTTGGCTACACCTTC. Its translation: CASSRDALGYTF. Drawing the rest from reference TRBV5-4 and TRBJ1-2, the complete variable domain is ETGVTQSPTHLIKTRGQQVTLRCSSQSGHNTVSWYQQALGQGPQFIFQYYREEENGRGNFPPRFSGLQFPNYSSELNVNALELDDSALYLCASSRDALGYTFGSGTRLTVV.

V usage is TRBV7-2 and J usage is TRBJ2-7, with TRBD1 matching over 8 bases. Germline V gene lookup returns CDR1 SGHTA and CDR2 FQGNSA. J gave up 2 bases and V 5 bases, and 8 bases lay outside the gene matches. This CDR3 has 15 amino acids. In nucleotides, the CDR3 is TGTGCCAGCAGCACAACGCCGGGACAGGCCTACGAGCAGTACTTC. Amino acid sequence: CASSTTPGQAYEQYF.

The genes are TRBV19 and TRBJ1-6, with D possibly matching TRBD1 (6 bases). Germline assignment: CDR1 LNHDA and CDR2 SQIVND (reference sequence). The CDR3 spans 14 residues. V was clipped by 6 bases and J by 2 bases, with 8 bases between them. In DNA, the CDR3 is TGTGCCAGTAGAGGACAGCCCTATAATTCACCCCTCCACTTT. It yields the protein CASRGQPYNSPLHF.

This clone was detected a few times. This chain connects TRBV18 to TRBJ1-5; no clear D. V was cut by 0 bases and J by 2 bases, with 11 bases left in between. The CDR3 consists of 16 residues. CDR1 is KGHSH and CDR2 is LQKENI in the germline V gene. The CDR3 reads CASSPPGRQGNQPQHF. CDR3 sequence (DNA): TGTGCCAGCTCACCACCGGGGAGGCAAGGCAATCAGCCCCAGCATTTT.

The sample holds one count of this clone. The chain couples TRBV25-1 to TRBJ1-2; tentatively, D is TRBD1 (6 bases). The CDR3 runs to 13 residues. Germline values: CDR1 MGHDK, CDR2 SYGVNS. Trimming shortened V by 5 bases and J by 8 bases, and 15 bases separated the two germline ends. This CDR3 is CASSSQGTGGYTF. The CDR3 DNA is TGTGCCAGCAGTTCACAGGGAACTGGCGGCTACACCTTC.

The chain is built from TRBV28 and TRBJ1-4; tentatively, D is TRBD1 (6 bases). This CDR3 is built from 16 residues. With 3 bases removed from V and 7 bases from J, the gap between germline ends came to 18 bases. Germline V gives CDR1 MDHEN, CDR2 SYDVKM. The CDR3 region is CASSLARGGELEKLFF. The CDR3 bases are TGTGCCAGCAGTTTGGCGCGGGGGGGCGAACTTGAAAAACTGTTTTTT.

This clone was observed a handful of times. The CDR3 is CASSLGESRGANEQFF. CDR3 DNA sequence: TGTGCCAGCAGCTTAGGAGAGTCGCGGGGGGCCAATGAGCAGTTCTTC. This chain uses TRBV7-3 with TRBJ2-1; 8 bases line up with TRBD2. Germline V gene data show CDR1 as SGHTA and CDR2 as FQGTGA. The CDR3 is made up of 16 amino acids. V lost 2 bases, J lost 6 bases, and 9 bases stayed unmatched.

V and J are TRBV25-1 and TRBJ1-1, with D perhaps matching TRBD1 (6 bases). This CDR3 has 15 amino acids. V was pared by 1 base and J by 4 bases, with 13 bases between. The germline CDR1 and CDR2 sequences are MGHDK and SYGVNS. CDR3 region: CASSEFTGKGTEAFF. The CDR3 bases are TGTGCCAGCAGTGAATTCACAGGGAAGGGCACTGAAGCTTTCTTT.

This chain uses TRBV18 with TRBJ1-5; possible D gene TRBD1, 5 bases. The CDR3 loop spans 14 amino acids. V was shortened by 3 bases and J by 1 base, with 7 bases between the two germline ends. Germline V lookup: CDR1 KGHSH, CDR2 LQKENI. The CDR3 here is CASSPRGSNQPQHF. The CDR3 bases are TGTGCCAGCTCACCGCGGGGGAGCAATCAGCCCCAGCATTTT. Filled out from reference TRBV18 and TRBJ1-5, the complete variable domain reads NAGVMQNPRHLVRRRGQEARLRCSPMKGHSHVYWYRQLPEEGLKFMVYLQKENIIDESGMPKERFSAEFPKEGPSILRIQQVVRGDSAAYFCASSPRGSNQPQHFGDGTRLSIL.

The chain joins TRBV9 to TRBJ2-2, with a possible D match to TRBD2 (5 bases). CDR1 is SGDLS, CDR2 YYNGEE, per germline. V lost 0 bases and J 6 bases, leaving 15 bases between the germline ends. This CDR3 has 16 amino acids. The CDR3 region has the DNA TGTGCCAGCAGCGTAGAGGGTGGTCAACTAGCCGGGGAGCTGTTTTTT. This codes for CASSVEGGQLAGELFF.

The J gene is TRBJ2-5, the V gene TRBV12-3 or TRBV12-4; D gene uncertain. This CDR3 has 13 amino acids. V was pared by 1 base and J by 4 bases, with 7 bases between. CDR3: CASSLERRETQYF. CDR3 DNA: TGTGCCAGCAGTTTAGAGCGCAGAGAGACCCAGTACTTC.

This chain uses TRBV7-9 with TRBJ1-2, with TRBD1 identical over 8 bases. There are 14 residues in the CDR3. J gave up 1 base and V 5 bases, and 3 bases lay outside the gene matches. Germline CDR1 and CDR2: SEHNR and FQNEAQ (reference sequence). CDR3: CASSLRGLNYGYTF. For the CDR3, the DNA is TGTGCCAGCAGCCTCAGGGGGCTTAACTATGGCTACACCTTC.

The V and J genes are TRBV2 and TRBJ1-2, with D unclear. V was pared by 3 bases and J by 4 bases, with 6 bases between. CDR1 is SNHLY, CDR2 FYNNEI, per germline. The CDR3 is made up of 12 amino acids. CDR3 DNA sequence: TGTGCCAGCAGTGAGGGGAGCTATGGCTACACCTTC. This gives the protein CASSEGSYGYTF.

This clone occurred once. The V call is TRBV29-1, the J call TRBJ1-1; 9 bases fit TRBD1. V was pared by 4 bases and J by 6 bases, with 6 bases of the junction left unmatched. CDR3 size: 13 residues. Per germline, CDR1 SQVTM and CDR2 ANQGSEA. The chain's CDR3 is CSVGLQGAAEAFF. The CDR3 region has the DNA TGCAGCGTTGGATTACAGGGGGCGGCTGAAGCTTTCTTT. Supplemented by reference TRBV29-1 and TRBJ1-1, the full variable domain reads SAVISQKPSRDICQRGTSLTIQCQVDSQVTMMFWYRQQPGQSLTLIATANQGSEATYESGFVIDKFPISRPNLTFSTLTVSNMSPEDSSIYLCSVGLQGAAEAFFGQGTRLTVV.

Concerning this clone itself: One end of the junction is discordant with germline, which a read error may explain. The V and J genes are TRBV7-7 and TRBJ2-2, with D perhaps matching TRBD1 (6 bases). Germline CDR1 and CDR2: SSHAT and FNYEAQ (reference sequence). The CDR3 runs to 15 residues. For the CDR3, the DNA is TGTGCTAGCAGCGCCCAAGGACAGAATACCGGGGAGCTGTTTTTT. This encodes CASSAQGQNTGELFF. The entire variable domain, with the rest obtained from reference TRBV7-7 and TRBJ2-2, is as follows: GAGVSQSPRYKVTKRGQDVTLRCDPISSHATLYWYQQALGQGPEFLTYFNYEAQPDKSGLPSDRFSAERPEGSISTLTIQRTEQRDSAMYRCASSAQGQNTGELFFGEGSRLTVL.

This rearrangement joins TRBV4-3 to TRBJ1-2, with 10 bases that match TRBD1. Germline V gene sequence: CDR1 LGHNA, CDR2 YSLEER. Trimming removed 0 bases from V and 7 bases from J; junction bases left unmatched: 2. The CDR3 has 14 residues. The CDR3 region is CASSQDGDRGGYTF. CDR3 DNA sequence: TGCGCCAGCAGCCAAGATGGGGACAGGGGTGGCTACACCTTC.

This chain joins TRBV9 and TRBJ1-1, with 7 bases that match TRBD1. Trimming removed 0 bases from V and 4 bases from J; junction bases left unmatched: 3. CDR3 length: 14 amino acids. Germline V gene data show CDR1 as SGDLS and CDR2 as YYNGEE. CDR3 amino acids: CASSVGQGSTEAFF. The CDR3 DNA sequence: TGTGCCAGCAGCGTAGGACAGGGAAGCACTGAAGCTTTCTTT.

The chain combines TRBV5-4 with TRBJ1-1; no definite D call. Germline V lookup: CDR1 SGHNT, CDR2 YYREEE (reference sequence). V dropped 0 bases and J dropped 0 bases, with 9 bases sitting between them. CDR3 length: 15 residues. The CDR3 sequence is CASSLAERLNTEAFF. CDR3 in DNA: TGTGCCAGCAGCTTGGCGGAGAGGTTGAACACTGAAGCTTTCTTT.

The V gene is TRBV18, the J gene TRBJ2-1, with D possibly TRBD2 on 5 matching bases. The CDR3 length is 14 residues. Deletions cut 3 bases from V and 12 bases from J, with 18 bases between. Germline V lookup: CDR1 KGHSH, CDR2 LQKENI. Here the CDR3 DNA reads TGTGCCAGCTCACCGCAGGACGGGTCGGCGGGGCAGTTCTTC. It encodes CASSPQDGSAGQFF. Full variable domain (remainder filled in from reference TRBV18 and TRBJ2-1): NAGVMQNPRHLVRRRGQEARLRCSPMKGHSHVYWYRQLPEEGLKFMVYLQKENIIDESGMPKERFSAEFPKEGPSILRIQQVVRGDSAAYFCASSPQDGSAGQFFGPGTRLTVL.

The rearrangement joins TRBV7-3 to TRBJ2-2; D might be TRBD1 (5 bases). Trimming stripped 5 bases from V and 2 bases from J, with 9 bases between. There are 14 residues in the CDR3. Germline V CDR1 and CDR2: SGHTA, FQGTGA. CDR3 sequence: CASSLGHNTGELFF. The CDR3 bases are TGTGCCAGCAGCCTCGGACATAACACCGGGGAGCTGTTTTTT.

V usage is TRBV3-1 (or the pseudogene TRBV3-2) and J usage is TRBJ2-4, with TRBD2 as a possible D gene (7 bases). Germline V lookup: CDR1 LGHDT, CDR2 YNNKEL (reference sequence). V gave up 0 bases and J gave up 0 bases, with 12 bases separating them. This CDR3 has 17 amino acids. The CDR3 protein is CASSQDSGGLAKNIQYF. The DNA of the CDR3 is TGTGCCAGCAGCCAAGATTCGGGGGGCTTAGCCAAAAACATTCAGTACTTC.

This chain connects TRBV14 to TRBJ2-3; no reliable D call. The V end lost 4 bases, the J end lost 6 bases, and 5 bases lay between the germline ends. Germline V gene sequence: CDR1 SGHDN, CDR2 FVKESK. The CDR3 is 11 amino acids. The CDR3 DNA sequence: TGTGCCAGCAGCCTGAGGGATACGCAGTATTTT. Its translation: CASSLRDTQYF. The entire variable domain, with the rest obtained from reference TRBV14 and TRBJ2-3, is as follows: EAGVTQFPSHSVIEKGQTVTLRCDPISGHDNLYWYRRVMGKEIKFLLHFVKESKQDESGMPNNRFLAERTGGTYSTLKVQPAELEDSGVYFCASSLRDTQYFGPGTRLTVL.

This sequence joins TRBV9 and TRBJ2-2; 7 positions agree with TRBD2. The ends lost 5 bases at V and 4 bases at J; junction bases unmatched: 5. The CDR3 sequence is 14 residues long. Germline CDR1 reads SGDLS; CDR2 reads YYNGEE. CDR3 sequence (DNA): TGTGCCAGCAGTTGGGGGGGAACCACCGGGGAGCTGTTTTTT. Residues: CASSWGGTTGELFF.

This chain links TRBV28 with TRBJ2-5; TRBD2 is a possible D gene (6 bases). Trimming cost V 7 bases and J 5 bases, with 17 bases left between them. CDR1 and CDR2 (germline): MDHEN, SYDVKM. The CDR3 consists of 14 residues. The CDR3 loop is CASTLMGGQETQYF. The CDR3 DNA sequence: TGTGCCAGCACCCTTATGGGGGGTCAGGAGACCCAGTACTTC. Combining the CDR3 with reference TRBV28 and TRBJ2-5 gives the whole variable domain DVKVTQSSRYLVKRTGEKVFLECVQDMDHENMFWYRQDPGLGLRLIYFSYDVKMKEKGDIPEGYSVSREKKERFSLILESASTNQTSMYLCASTLMGGQETQYFGPGTRLLVL.

The chain employs TRBV4-1 and TRBJ1-3; D is ambiguous. Deletions cut 4 bases from V and 2 bases from J, with 12 bases between. CDR1 and CDR2 (germline): MGHRA, YSYEKL. The CDR3 runs 15 residues. Here the CDR3 reads CASSPTDGAGNTIYF. The CDR3 DNA is TGCGCCAGCAGCCCCACCGACGGGGCTGGAAACACCATATATTTT.

V usage is TRBV6-8 and J usage is TRBJ2-7; 10 bases map to TRBD1. The length of the CDR3 is 18 residues. V was pared by 2 bases and J by 4 bases, with 14 bases of the junction left unmatched. The V gene's germline CDR1 is MNHGY and CDR2 SAAAGT. Written as DNA, the CDR3 is TGTGCCAGCAGTTACCCGGGCCGACGGGACAGGGGTTATTACGAGCAGTACTTC. Its translation is CASSYPGRRDRGYYEQYF.